This T cell receptor beta chain was sequenced in a study of early T cells in non-severe SARS-CoV-2 infection. Many counts were recorded for this clonotype. TCRdb fed the 5' RACE reads into MiXCR, producing one record per CDR3 protein. In the table there are 45,000 to 65,000 distinct CDR3 sequences, about 9.1% of which are singletons. This CDR3 is built from 20 residues. After removal of 2 bases from V and 3 bases from J, the junction contained 16 bases not matched to a gene. Germline lookup yields CDR1 SGHDN and CDR2 FVKESK. The chain links TRBV14 to TRBJ1-6; 7 bases agree with TRBD1. The source is an adult who was a healthcare worker with PCR-confirmed SARS-CoV-2 infection or an uninfected control (not recorded which). The source material was whole blood. CDR3 in amino acids: CASSQRSRQGMSYYNSPLHF. The CDR3 DNA sequence: TGTGCCAGCAGCCAACGGTCGAGACAGGGAATGTCCTACTATAATTCACCCCTCCACTTT.